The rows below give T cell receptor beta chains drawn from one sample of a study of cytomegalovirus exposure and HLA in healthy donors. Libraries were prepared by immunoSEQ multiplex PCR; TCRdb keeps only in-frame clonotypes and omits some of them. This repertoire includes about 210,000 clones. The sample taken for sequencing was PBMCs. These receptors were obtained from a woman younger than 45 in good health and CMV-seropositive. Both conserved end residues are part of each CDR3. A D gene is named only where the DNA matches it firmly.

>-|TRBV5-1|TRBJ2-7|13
CASSSEPGYEQYF
TGCGCCAGCAGCTCAGAGCCAGGGTACGAGCAGTACTTC
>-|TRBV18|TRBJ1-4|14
CASSPQGPREKLFF
TGTGCCAGCTCACCACAGGGGCCTAGGGAAAAACTGTTTTTT
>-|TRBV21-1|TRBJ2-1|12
CASNRDMHEQFF
TGTGCCTCCAATCGGGACATGCATGAGCAGTTCTTC
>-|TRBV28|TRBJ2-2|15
CASSVGTLNTGELFF
TGTGCCAGCAGCGTCGGGACTCTGAACACCGGGGAGCTGTTTTTT
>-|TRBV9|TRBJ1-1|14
CASSVLGEGTEAFF
TGTGCCAGCAGCGTCCTCGGGGAAGGGACTGAAGCTTTCTTT
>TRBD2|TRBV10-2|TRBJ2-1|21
CASSAPLGIAGGPVSYNEQFF
TGCGCCAGCAGTGCGCCCCTTGGGATAGCGGGGGGGCCAGTATCCTACAATGAGCAGTTCTTC
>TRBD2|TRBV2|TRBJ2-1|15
CASKLGLADHNEQFF
TGTGCCAGCAAACTGGGACTAGCGGACCACAATGAGCAGTTCTTC
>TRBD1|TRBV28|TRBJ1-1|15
CASSLIRGLGTEAFF
TGTGCCAGCAGTTTAATTAGGGGGCTGGGGACTGAAGCTTTCTTT
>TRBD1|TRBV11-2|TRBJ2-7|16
CASSTTGQAVSYEQYF
TGTGCCAGCAGCACCACGGGACAGGCCGTCTCCTACGAGCAGTACTTC
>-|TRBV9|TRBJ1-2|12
CASSVAGYGYTF
TGTGCCAGCAGCGTAGCCGGTTATGGCTACACCTTC
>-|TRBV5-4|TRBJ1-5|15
CASSLGGEGNQPQHF
TGTGCCAGCAGCTTGGGGGGGGAAGGTAATCAGCCCCAGCATTTT
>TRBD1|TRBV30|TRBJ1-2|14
CAWSLTGGGDGYTF
TGTGCCTGGAGCTTAACAGGGGGCGGTGACGGCTACACCTTC
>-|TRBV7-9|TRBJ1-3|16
CASSFNRINSGNTIYF
TGTGCCAGCAGCTTTAACAGGATTAACTCTGGAAACACCATATATTTT
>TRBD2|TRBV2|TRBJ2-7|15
CASTTTAGRSYEQYF
TGTGCCAGCACCACTACAGCGGGACGCTCCTACGAGCAGTACTTC
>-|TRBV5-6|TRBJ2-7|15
CASSPTGRGAYEQYF
TGTGCCAGCAGCCCTACAGGGAGAGGGGCCTACGAGCAGTACTTC
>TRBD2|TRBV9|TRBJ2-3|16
CASSVGGGASTDTQYF
TGTGCCAGCAGCGTAGGGGGGGGTGCTAGCACAGATACGCAGTATTTT
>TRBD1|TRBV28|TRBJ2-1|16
CASSQSSGTGGNEQFF
TGTGCCAGCAGTCAATCCTCCGGGACAGGGGGCAATGAGCAGTTCTTC
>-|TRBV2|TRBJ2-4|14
CASSEAGQRHIQYF
TGTGCCAGCAGTGAAGCGGGACAACGGCACATTCAGTACTTC
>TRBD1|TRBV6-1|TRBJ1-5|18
CASSEGGTGKRSNQPQHF
TGTGCCAGCAGTGAAGGCGGGACAGGGAAACGTAGCAATCAGCCCCAGCATTTT
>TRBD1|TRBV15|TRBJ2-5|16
CATSTVIQGALETQYF
TGTGCCACCAGCACCGTCATACAGGGGGCCCTGGAGACCCAGTACTTC
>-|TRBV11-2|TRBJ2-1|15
CASSPRGILYNEQFF
TGTGCCAGCAGCCCTCGGGGGATCCTTTACAATGAGCAGTTCTTC
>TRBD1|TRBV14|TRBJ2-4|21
CASSQVMNPVWGQGVKNIQYF
TGTGCCAGCAGCCAAGTCATGAACCCAGTCTGGGGACAGGGGGTCAAAAACATTCAGTACTTC
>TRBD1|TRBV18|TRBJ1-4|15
CASSPPSGQVEKLFF
TGTGCCAGCTCACCACCCTCCGGACAGGTGGAAAAACTGTTTTTT
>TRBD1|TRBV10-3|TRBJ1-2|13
CAISGQGNYGYTF
TGTGCCATCAGCGGACAGGGTAACTATGGCTACACCTTC
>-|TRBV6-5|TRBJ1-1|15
CASSYGEGPQVGAFF
TGTGCCAGCAGTTACGGGGAAGGACCACAGGTTGGGGCTTTCTTT
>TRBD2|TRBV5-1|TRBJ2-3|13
CASRAGVTDTQYF
TGCGCCAGTAGAGCGGGGGTCACAGATACGCAGTATTTT
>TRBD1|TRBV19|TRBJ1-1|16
CASSIPFGQGGTEAFF
TGTGCCAGTAGTATACCCTTTGGACAGGGAGGAACTGAAGCTTTCTTT
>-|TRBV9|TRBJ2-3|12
CASRSSTDTQYF
TGTGCCAGCAGGAGTAGCACAGATACGCAGTATTTT
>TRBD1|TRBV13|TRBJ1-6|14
CASSPRTGDFALHF
TGTGCCAGCAGCCCCCGGACAGGGGATTTTGCCCTCCACTTT
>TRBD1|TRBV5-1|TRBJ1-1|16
CASSLGQGAVGTEAFF
TGCGCCAGCAGCTTAGGACAGGGGGCGGTGGGCACTGAAGCTTTCTTT
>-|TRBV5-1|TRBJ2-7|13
CASSPGYSHEQYF
TGCGCCAGCAGCCCGGGGTACTCCCACGAGCAGTACTTC
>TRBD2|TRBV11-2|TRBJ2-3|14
CASSSRGRADTQYF
TGTGCCAGCAGTTCCCGCGGGAGGGCGGATACGCAGTATTTT
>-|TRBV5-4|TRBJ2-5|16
CASSLAIGGVGETQYF
TGTGCCAGCAGCTTGGCTATTGGCGGGGTGGGGGAGACCCAGTACTTC